This is a list of T cell receptor beta chains from one sample in a study of OX40 agonist ivuxolimab in advanced cancers. Sequencing used immunoSEQ multiplex PCR; TCRdb keeps in-frame clones, though not all of them. Among about 53,000 clones listed, roughly 73% were seen once. The sequencing used CD4+ or CD8+ T cells sorted from blood, collected in a trial of the OX40 agonist ivuxolimab. The receptors here all came from an adult with an advanced solid tumor such as melanoma, head and neck, liver or kidney cancer. Each CDR3 is given with its conserved first and last residue. The D gene is left open where the match is weak. Expanded clones are given a class, and other clones once, few, many or no size at all.

NA | NA | TRBJ2-5 | TRBV11-2 | TGTGCCAGCAGCTTAGAGAGAGGTGGGACCCAGTACTTC | CASSLERGGTQYF
NA | NA | TRBJ1-2 | TRBV6-5 | TGTGCCAGCAGGGACGGACTCGGCTATGGCTACACCTTC | CASRDGLGYGYTF
NA | NA | TRBJ1-5 | TRBV10-1 | TGCGCCAGCAGCGCAGGACGGGTTCAGCCCCAGCATTTT | CASSAGRVQPQHF
NA | NA | TRBJ1-5 | TRBV4-1 | TGCGCCAGCAGCCAAGGGGAGCGAGGCAATCAGCCCCAGCATTTT | CASSQGERGNQPQHF
TRBD2 | NA | TRBJ2-7 | TRBV28 | TGTGCCAGCAGCACTAGCGGGAGTGTACACGAGCAGTACTTC | CASSTSGSVHEQYF
TRBD2 | NA | TRBJ2-3 | TRBV28 | TGTGCCACTTCGGGGGGGGCTAGAGATACGCAGTATTTT | CATSGGARDTQYF
NA | NA | TRBJ2-6 | TRBV4-1 | TGCGCCAGCAGCCAGGGCCTCCGGGATCCCACCACCTCTGGGGCCAACGTCCTGACTTTC | CASSQGLRDPTTSGANVLTF
NA | NA | TRBJ1-4 | TRBV28 | TGTGCCAGCATCAGAGGAGGAACTAATGAAAAACTGTTTTTT | CASIRGGTNEKLFF
NA | NA | TRBJ2-5 | TRBV6-1 | TGTGCCAGCAGTGAAGGTTTGGAGGGTAGAAGAAGGGAGACCCAGTACTTC | CASSEGLEGRRRETQYF
NA | NA | TRBJ2-7 | TRBV27 | TGTGCCAGCAGTTTAGAAGGGGGACCCTACGAGCAGTACTTC | CASSLEGGPYEQYF
NA | few | TRBJ2-7 | TRBV5-6 | TGTGCCAGCAGCTTGCGAGGGAATCACTACGAGCAGTACTTC | CASSLRGNHYEQYF
NA | NA | TRBJ1-5 | TRBV6-6 | TGTGCCAGCAGTTGCAAAGGGGGAAATTGTAATCAGCCCCAGCATTTT | CASSCKGGNCNQPQHF
NA | NA | TRBJ2-1 | TRBV2 | TGTGCCAGTCTGGGGGCGGTATCCTACAATGAGCAGTTCTTC | CASLGAVSYNEQFF
NA | NA | TRBJ2-5 | TRBV7-2 | TGTGCCAGCAGCCAGGGGATCGGAGGAGAGACCCAGTACTTC | CASSQGIGGETQYF
NA | NA | TRBJ1-2 | TRBV6-5 | TGTGCCAGCAGTTACGGGCGGAGCACTAACTATGGCTACACCTTC | CASSYGRSTNYGYTF
TRBD1 | NA | TRBJ1-2 | TRBV4-1 | TGCGCCAGCAGCCAAGGGGACAGGGGAAACGATGGCTACACCTTC | CASSQGDRGNDGYTF
NA | NA | TRBJ2-7 | TRBV4-1 | TGCGCCAGCAGCCAACTGGGGAACTACGAGCAGTACTTC | CASSQLGNYEQYF
NA | NA | TRBJ2-1 | TRBV7-8 | TGTGCCAGCAGCTCCCCGACCCGCTCGGCTGAGCAGTTCTTC | CASSSPTRSAEQFF
NA | NA | TRBJ1-1 | TRBV18 | TGTGCCAGCTCACCAACAACAAACACTGAAGCTTTCTTT | CASSPTTNTEAFF
NA | NA | TRBJ2-2 | TRBV4-1 | TGCGCCAGCAGCCAAGATCCCCTGGGGATGAACACCGGGGAGCTGTTTTTT | CASSQDPLGMNTGELFF
NA | NA | TRBJ2-7 | TRBV28 | TGTGCCAGCACCCGGCCGTACGAGCAGTACTTC | CASTRPYEQYF
TRBD2 | NA | TRBJ2-5 | TRBV7-8 | TGTGCCAGCAGTGGGACTAGCGGGAGGGTAGGGGAGACCCAGTACTTC | CASSGTSGRVGETQYF
NA | NA | TRBJ2-1 | TRBV19 | TGTGCCAGTAGTCGGGCCGGGAATGAGCAGTTCTTC | CASSRAGNEQFF
NA | NA | TRBJ2-5 | TRBV19 | TGTGCCAGTAGTATAGGGCCAGCCGTCGAGACCCAGTACTTC | CASSIGPAVETQYF
NA | NA | TRBJ2-3 | TRBV2 | TGTGCCAGCAGTGAAGCACGCAGGCAGAGCACAGATACGCAGTATTTT | CASSEARRQSTDTQYF
TRBD1 | NA | TRBJ2-7 | TRBV6-6 | TGTGCCAGCAGGATCCTGACAGGGAGCTCCTACGAGCAGTACTTC | CASRILTGSSYEQYF
NA | NA | TRBJ1-1 | TRBV29-1 | TGCAGCGTTAGACAGTCGAACACTGAAGCTTTCTTT | CSVRQSNTEAFF
NA | NA | TRBJ1-2 | TRBV6-1 | TGTGCCAGCAGTGAAGCGGGGGCAGTTTATGGCTACACCTTC | CASSEAGAVYGYTF
NA | NA | TRBJ1-1 | TRBV4-2 | TGTGCCAGCAGCCCGATAGAGGGCACTTTGAACACTGAAGCTTTCTTT | CASSPIEGTLNTEAFF
TRBD1 | NA | TRBJ1-1 | TRBV28 | TGTGCCAGTTGGACAGGGGTGAACACTGAAGCTTTCTTT | CASWTGVNTEAFF
NA | NA | TRBJ2-1 | TRBV7-8 | TGTGCCAGCAGCTTAGGAGTGGTAGGTGAGCAGTTCTTC | CASSLGVVGEQFF
NA | once | TRBJ2-2 | TRBV30 | TGTGCCTGGGGGACCGGGGGTGACACCGGGGAGCTGTTTTTT | CAWGTGGDTGELFF
NA | NA | TRBJ1-6 | TRBV7-2 | TGTGCCAGCAGCTCTAGGCGGGACTCACCCCTCCACTTT | CASSSRRDSPLHF
NA | few | TRBJ1-3 | TRBV27 | TGTGCCAGCAAGATGACAGAGCATTCTGGAAACACCATATATTTT | CASKMTEHSGNTIYF
NA | NA | TRBJ2-1 | TRBV19 | TGTGCCAGTAGTGGTGTCTCCTGGGGCTCCTACAATGAGCAGTTCTTC | CASSGVSWGSYNEQFF
TRBD1 | NA | TRBJ2-1 | TRBV2 | TGTGCCAGCACCCTGGACAGGGGGCCTCACAATGAGCAGTTCTTC | CASTLDRGPHNEQFF
TRBD1 | NA | TRBJ2-1 | TRBV19 | TGTGCCAGTAGTATTACAAGGACAGGGGGGCCCTACAATGAGCAGTTCTTC | CASSITRTGGPYNEQFF